These 8 T cell receptor beta chains originate from one sample sequenced in a study of blood T cell repertoires in COVID-19. Method: immunoSEQ multiplex PCR; TCRdb's copy keeps in-frame clones and lacks some. The sample contains about 250,000 clones, roughly four fifths of which appear only once. Sequenced input: peripheral blood. All receptors derive from a man aged 80 or over with acute or convalescent COVID-19.

V gene TRBV28 combines with J gene TRBJ1-6; 12 bases are shared with TRBD1. This CDR3 has 19 residues. V was pared by 7 bases and J by 4 bases, with 14 bases of the junction left unmatched. From germline, CDR1 is MDHEN and CDR2 SYDVKM. CDR3: CASKFRDRGRISYNSPLHF. The CDR3 nucleotides are TGTGCCAGCAAATTCCGGGACAGGGGGCGAATTTCGTATAATTCACCCCTCCACTTT.

The chain has TRBV28 and TRBJ1-6; 9 nucleotides agree with TRBD1. The CDR3 runs to 16 residues. Germline trimming cut 2 bases from V and 9 bases from J; bases unmatched to any gene: 8. Per germline, CDR1 MDHEN and CDR2 SYDVKM. The CDR3 bases are TGTGCCAGCAGTTTAGTCTCCGGGACAGGGTTTTCACCCCTCCACTTT. Translation gives CASSLVSGTGFSPLHF.

V is TRBV5-1 and J is TRBJ2-7, with 8 bases aligning to TRBD1. Germline loops: CDR1 SGHRS, CDR2 YFSETQ. V lost 5 bases and J lost 3; bases outside the gene matches: 10. This CDR3 spans 15 amino acids. In nucleotides, the CDR3 is TGCGCCAGCAGAATCTTCCCGGACAGGGTCTACGAGCAGTACTTC. This translates into CASRIFPDRVYEQYF.

The rearrangement joins TRBV7-9 to TRBJ1-3; no reliable D call. The CDR3 is made up of 15 amino acids. From germline, CDR1 is SEHNR and CDR2 FQNEAQ (reference sequence). Trimming stripped 1 base from V and 0 bases from J, with 7 bases between. CDR3 sequence reads: CASSLVGGSGNTIYF. CDR3 sequence (DNA): TGTGCCAGCAGCTTAGTTGGAGGCTCTGGAAACACCATATATTTT.

V usage is TRBV10-1 and J usage is TRBJ2-1; a possible D gene is TRBD1 (7 bases). Looked up from germline, CDR1 is WNHNN and CDR2 is SYGVQD (reference sequence). V was clipped by 6 bases and J by 0 bases, with 15 bases between them. This CDR3 has 16 residues. The CDR3 DNA is TGCGCCAGCAGCGCTCAGGGGGGACTCTCCTACAATGAGCAGTTCTTC. Protein sequence: CASSAQGGLSYNEQFF.

This clone was seen a single time. The rearrangement uses TRBV27 and TRBJ2-2, with unresolved D. Germline-derived CDR1 and CDR2 are MNHEY and SMNVEV (reference sequence). Trimming removed 3 bases at V and 2 bases at J, with 4 bases between. The CDR3 extends over 13 amino acids. The CDR3 spells CASSFQNTGELFF. The CDR3 region has the DNA TGTGCCAGCAGTTTCCAAAACACCGGGGAGCTGTTTTTT.

The J gene is TRBJ1-6, the V gene TRBV30; TRBD1 matches 8 bases. J gave up 7 bases and V 4 bases, and 15 bases lay outside the gene matches. The CDR3 totals 17 residues. Germline-derived CDR1 and CDR2 are GTSNPN and SVGIG (reference sequence). The CDR3 here is CAWMGDRSLYGNSPLHF. Here the CDR3 DNA reads TGTGCCTGGATGGGGGACAGGTCGCTTTATGGGAATTCACCCCTCCACTTT.

J is TRBJ2-7 and V is TRBV19, with 8 nucleotides matching TRBD1. The CDR3 sequence is 15 residues long. V shed 5 bases, J shed 3 bases, and the junction held 9 bases outside the gene matches. Germline CDR1 reads LNHDA; CDR2 reads SQIVND (reference sequence). The CDR3 loop is CASSDPGTGLYEQYF. The CDR3 coding sequence is TGTGCCAGTAGTGACCCCGGGACAGGACTCTACGAGCAGTACTTC.